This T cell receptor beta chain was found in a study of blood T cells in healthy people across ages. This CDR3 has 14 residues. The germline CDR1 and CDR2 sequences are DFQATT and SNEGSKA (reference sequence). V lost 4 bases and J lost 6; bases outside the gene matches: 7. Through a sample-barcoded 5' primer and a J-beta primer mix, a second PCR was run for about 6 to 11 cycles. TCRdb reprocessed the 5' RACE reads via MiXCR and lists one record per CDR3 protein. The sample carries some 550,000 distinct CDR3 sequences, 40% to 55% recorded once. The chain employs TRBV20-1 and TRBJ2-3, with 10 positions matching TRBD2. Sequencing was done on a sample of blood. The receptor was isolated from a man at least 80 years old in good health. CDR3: CSAMASGSHDTQYF. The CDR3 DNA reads TGCAGTGCTATGGCTAGCGGGAGTCATGATACGCAGTATTTT.